The T cell receptor beta chain under discussion was sequenced for a study of sequential checkpoint blockade in melanoma. About the research overall: Randomization was 1:1 between first-line nivolumab→ipilimumab and ipilimumab→nivolumab. About two dozen patients had matched tumor biopsies before treatment and at week 13 after nivolumab or ipilimumab alone.

Germline CDR1 and CDR2: SGHRS and YFSETQ. The CDR3 is made up of 15 amino acids. V was shortened by 3 bases and J by 1 base, with 14 bases between the two germline ends. The protocol was immunoSEQ multiplex PCR, while the TCRdb copy is restricted to in-frame clones and leaves out a portion. The profile covers 12,000 or so clones, with roughly 26% appearing a single time and about 20% taken by the ten largest. Treatment: randomized to nivolumab then ipilimumab (arm A) or the reverse (arm B). This receptor was taken from a human donor with melanoma. The chain carries TRBV5-1 and TRBJ2-7; D is uncertain. Material: tumor tissue (inferred from file names), obtained from a patient given nivolumab and ipilimumab in sequence. The CDR3 sequence is CASSWYRAPSYEQYF. CDR3 in DNA: TGCGCCAGCAGCTGGTATCGGGCCCCTTCCTACGAGCAGTACTTC.